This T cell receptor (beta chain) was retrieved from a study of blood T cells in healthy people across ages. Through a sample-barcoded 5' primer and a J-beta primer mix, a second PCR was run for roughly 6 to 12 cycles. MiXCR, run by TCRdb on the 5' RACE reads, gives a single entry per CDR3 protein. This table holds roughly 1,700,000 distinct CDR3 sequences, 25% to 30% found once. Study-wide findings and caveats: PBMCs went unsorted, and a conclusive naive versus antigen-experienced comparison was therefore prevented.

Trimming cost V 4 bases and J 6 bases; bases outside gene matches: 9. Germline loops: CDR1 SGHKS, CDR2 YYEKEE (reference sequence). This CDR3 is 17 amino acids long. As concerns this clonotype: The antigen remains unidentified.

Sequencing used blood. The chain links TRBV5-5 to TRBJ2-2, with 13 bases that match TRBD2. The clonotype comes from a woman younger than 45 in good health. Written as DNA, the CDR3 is TGTGCCAGCAGCGTACGGACTAGCGGGAGAGAGGCCGGGGAGCTGTTTTTT. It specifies CASSVRTSGREAGELFF.